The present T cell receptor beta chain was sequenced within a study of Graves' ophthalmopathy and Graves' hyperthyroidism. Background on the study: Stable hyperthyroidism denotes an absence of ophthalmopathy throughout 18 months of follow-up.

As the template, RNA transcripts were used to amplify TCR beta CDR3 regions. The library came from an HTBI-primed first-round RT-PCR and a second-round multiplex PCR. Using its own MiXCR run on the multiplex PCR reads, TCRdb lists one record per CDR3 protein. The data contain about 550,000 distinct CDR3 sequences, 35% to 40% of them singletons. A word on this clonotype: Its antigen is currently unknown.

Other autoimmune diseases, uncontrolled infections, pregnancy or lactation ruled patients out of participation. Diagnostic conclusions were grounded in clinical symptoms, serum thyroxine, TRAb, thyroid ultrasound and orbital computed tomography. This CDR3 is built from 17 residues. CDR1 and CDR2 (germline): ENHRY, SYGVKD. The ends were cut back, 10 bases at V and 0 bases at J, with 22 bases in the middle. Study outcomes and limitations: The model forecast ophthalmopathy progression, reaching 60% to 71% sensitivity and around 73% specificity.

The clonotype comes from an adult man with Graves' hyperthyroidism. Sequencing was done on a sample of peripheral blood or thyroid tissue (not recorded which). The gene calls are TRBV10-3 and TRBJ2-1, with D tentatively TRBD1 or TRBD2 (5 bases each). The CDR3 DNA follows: TGTGCCACCGAGGGGATCCAGAGGGCCAGCTCCTACAATGAGCAGTTCTTC. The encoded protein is CATEGIQRASSYNEQFF.